Presented here are 5 T cell receptor beta chains from one specimen sequenced in a study of blood T cell repertoires in COVID-19. Data came from immunoSEQ multiplex PCR; TCRdb stores just in-frame clones and leaves some out. The repertoire holds 200,000 to 250,000 clones, with around 87% as singletons. Sequencing input: PBMCs or T cells enriched from blood (not recorded which). These receptors were obtained from a woman aged 45-60 years who had recovered from COVID-19.

The rearrangement joins TRBV28 to TRBJ1-3; D unclear. V was cut by 6 bases and J by 2 bases, with 11 bases left in between. The germline CDR1 and CDR2 sequences are MDHEN and SYDVKM. This CDR3 spans 14 amino acids. CDR3 sequence reads: CASRIPGAGNTIYF. CDR3 DNA: TGTGCCAGCAGAATCCCAGGCGCTGGAAACACCATATATTTT.

V gene TRBV7-2 combines with J gene TRBJ2-1, with D possibly matching TRBD2 (5 bases). The CDR3 has 15 residues. Deletions cut 5 bases from V and 7 bases from J, with 18 bases between. The germline gives CDR1 SGHTA, CDR2 FQGNSA. CDR3 coding DNA: TGTGCCAGCAGCCCCGGGGTGGGGTGGGGAAATGAGCAGTTCTTC. This translates into CASSPGVGWGNEQFF.

V is TRBV28 and J is TRBJ2-7; no reliable D call. The CDR3 is 13 amino acids. The germline gives CDR1 MDHEN, CDR2 SYDVKM. The ends were cut back, 7 bases at V and 3 bases at J, with 13 bases in the middle. The CDR3 reads CASISRQSYEQYF. The CDR3 coding sequence is TGTGCCAGCATTTCGCGGCAGAGCTACGAGCAGTACTTC.

The rearrangement links TRBV2 to TRBJ2-1; D may be TRBD2 (5 bases). CDR1 and CDR2 from the germline V gene are SNHLY and FYNNEI. Between the trimmed V and J ends, which lost 2 bases and 0 bases, there was a span of 8 bases. The CDR3 totals 15 residues. As DNA, the CDR3 is TGTGCCAGCAGTGAACGACTAAGCTCCTACAATGAGCAGTTCTTC. The encoded protein is CASSERLSSYNEQFF.

The chain has TRBV7-9 and TRBJ2-1; 11 bases are shared with TRBD2. Germline V lookup: CDR1 SEHNR, CDR2 FQNEAQ (reference sequence). The CDR3 contains 15 residues. V shed 3 bases, J shed 8 bases, and the junction held 6 bases outside the gene matches. The DNA of the CDR3 is TGTGCCAGCAGCTTTATAGCGGGAGGGGTCGATGAGCAGTTCTTC. Translating gives CASSFIAGGVDEQFF.